This TCR beta chain was profiled in a study of PD-L1 blockade in urothelial cancer listed by TCRdb under 2017. A note on the overall study: All patients started therapy around 2014 and received atezolizumab 1,200 mg intravenously every 3 weeks. About 85% of the roughly 29 patients were identified as males with urothelial cancer of bladder origin, and a prior smoking history was reported by 18 of 29 patients. Patients had an ECOG performance status of 0 or 1 and had received between 0 and 3 prior chemotherapy regimens. Blood samples were analyzed at two time points: 3 weeks after treatment start (second dose) and 6 weeks after treatment start. Blood samples gave median yields of 141,255 T cells and approximately 80,000 unique TCRs, along with a median clonality of 0.080. The study was an exploratory multi-omic analysis of somatic, immune and clinical correlates of response to PD-L1 blockade with atezolizumab in urothelial cancer. TCR sequencing covered pretreatment tumor samples and matched, serially collected peripheral blood taken before and after atezolizumab treatment. Durable clinical benefit was defined as a progression-free survival longer than 6 months, and TCR features were additionally tested against progression-free survival and overall survival. Whole exome sequencing and RNA sequencing of pretreatment tumors were performed alongside TCR sequencing in the same patients. Nine or ten patients reached durable clinical benefit, while some 20 patients did not. Around 29 patients had pretreatment blood TCR-seq, some 25 had at least one posttreatment blood collection, and some 25 had tumor TCR-seq.

Each PCR received spiked-in synthetic TCR analog templates so that absolute template abundance could be estimated from read counts. TCRbeta CDR3 regions were amplified from genomic DNA with bias-controlled V and J gene primers using the immunoSEQ assay. Sequencing of rearranged TCRbeta segments was performed at approximately 20X coverage. Under the source paper's analysis protocol: Sequencing errors were corrected by clustering and CDR3s were annotated against IMGT to assign V, D and J genes. Only productive TCRbeta rearrangements were used in downstream analyses, excluding out-of-frame or stop-codon sequences. To compute clonality, Shannon entropy was normalized by the log of the number of unique productive sequences and then subtracted from one. Clones differing between time points or between blood and tumor were identified using Fisher's exact test with Benjamini-Hochberg correction, with an adjusted p below 0.01 applied as the threshold. This immuneACCESS table, as held by TCRdb, lists in-frame sequences with V and J called but not all clones. Of the missing ones, under half trace to an unresolved V gene in checked studies; the others have no known cause. The DNA gave D and trimming, while V, J and clone size come from that table. Present in this sample are approximately 94,000 clones, roughly 91% of which were seen just once. The ten most abundant clones make up 2% to 2.5% of the sample.

The time point label, read with the paper, signifies: pretreatment peripheral blood. A cohort of about 30 patients with locally advanced or metastatic urothelial carcinoma, treated at Memorial Sloan Kettering on a trial protocol, was included. Peripheral blood mononuclear cells were collected pretreatment and during treatment, with between 1 and 8 total time points per patient. The Qiagen DNeasy Blood extraction kit was used to purify genomic DNA from total PBMCs and tumor samples. PBMCs were collected pretreatment and during treatment and were isolated and stored as previously described. Findings and caveats that apply to the study as a whole: Patients with durable benefit showed greater expansion of tumor-associated TCR clones in peripheral blood 3 weeks after starting treatment (n ≈ 20, p = 0.022). A pretreatment peripheral blood TCR clonality below the median was linked to improved progression-free and overall survival. Because of the small sample size (n ≈ 30) and the many exploratory analyses performed, the results are intended to be regarded as hypothesis-generating.

As for this clone: It lacks a known antigen. Per-nucleotide qualities are absent, and no much larger clonotype sits a single base away.

CDR1 LGHNA and CDR2 YSLEER are derived from the germline V gene. Relative to germline, V is 0 bases shorter and J is 0 bases shorter, with 15 bases between their ends. The CDR3 contains 18 residues, cysteine and phenylalanine counted. The DNA shown is the 54-base CDR3, in frame from base 1. Here the sequenced sample was PBMCs, taken around atezolizumab (anti-PD-L1) treatment. The chain is assembled from TRBV4-3 and TRBJ1-5, with TRBD1 tentatively as D gene (5 bases match). The receptor comes from a man aged 60 to 69 with urothelial cancer. This receptor carries the CDR3 CASSQDLLGGVSNQPQHF. The bases are TGCGCCAGCAGCCAAGACCTCCTTGGGGGGGTTAGCAATCAGCCCCAGCATTTT.